This T cell receptor (beta chain) was recovered during a study of vaccination effects on CD4 cells after COVID-19. Antigen-specific CD4+ T cell clonotypes were called by their expansion after viral peptide-pool culture in ViraFEST. Subsequent to ten to eleven days of culture, CD4+ T cells were isolated. People in the vaccine group had not been infected with SARS-CoV-2 before, and their nucleocapsid antibodies were negative. Some 2 million PBMC per well were cultured with approximately 10 IU/ml IL-2 and roughly 10 ug/ml peptides. Half the medium was swapped for IL-2 medium on days 3 and 7. TCRdb's table, derived via immunoSEQ multiplex PCR, lists solely in-frame clones and lacks some. The repertoire has tens of thousands of clones, 65% to 75% of them found once; the top ten carry around 2.9%. Whole-study findings and limits: Vaccine- and infection-induced clones showed marked clonal contraction late following vaccination. Healthy vaccinees' vaccine-induced clones included only 1 of 255 that recognized common cold coronaviruses.

The CDR3 length is 12 residues. Trimming pared 8 bases from V and 7 bases from J, leaving 13 bases between. Looked up from germline, CDR1 is ENHRY and CDR2 is SYGVKD. On this clone itself: The antigen is undetermined.

The clonotype comes from a human donor who received a COVID-19 vaccine. This chain uses TRBV10-3 with TRBJ2-3; D perhaps matches TRBD2 (6 bases). Sample: CD4+ T cells from PBMCs cultured with HCoV-NL63 spike peptides, taken before COVID-19 vaccination. CDR3: CAISPGGNTQYF. CDR3 coding DNA: TGTGCCATCTCGCCTGGGGGGAATACGCAGTATTTT.